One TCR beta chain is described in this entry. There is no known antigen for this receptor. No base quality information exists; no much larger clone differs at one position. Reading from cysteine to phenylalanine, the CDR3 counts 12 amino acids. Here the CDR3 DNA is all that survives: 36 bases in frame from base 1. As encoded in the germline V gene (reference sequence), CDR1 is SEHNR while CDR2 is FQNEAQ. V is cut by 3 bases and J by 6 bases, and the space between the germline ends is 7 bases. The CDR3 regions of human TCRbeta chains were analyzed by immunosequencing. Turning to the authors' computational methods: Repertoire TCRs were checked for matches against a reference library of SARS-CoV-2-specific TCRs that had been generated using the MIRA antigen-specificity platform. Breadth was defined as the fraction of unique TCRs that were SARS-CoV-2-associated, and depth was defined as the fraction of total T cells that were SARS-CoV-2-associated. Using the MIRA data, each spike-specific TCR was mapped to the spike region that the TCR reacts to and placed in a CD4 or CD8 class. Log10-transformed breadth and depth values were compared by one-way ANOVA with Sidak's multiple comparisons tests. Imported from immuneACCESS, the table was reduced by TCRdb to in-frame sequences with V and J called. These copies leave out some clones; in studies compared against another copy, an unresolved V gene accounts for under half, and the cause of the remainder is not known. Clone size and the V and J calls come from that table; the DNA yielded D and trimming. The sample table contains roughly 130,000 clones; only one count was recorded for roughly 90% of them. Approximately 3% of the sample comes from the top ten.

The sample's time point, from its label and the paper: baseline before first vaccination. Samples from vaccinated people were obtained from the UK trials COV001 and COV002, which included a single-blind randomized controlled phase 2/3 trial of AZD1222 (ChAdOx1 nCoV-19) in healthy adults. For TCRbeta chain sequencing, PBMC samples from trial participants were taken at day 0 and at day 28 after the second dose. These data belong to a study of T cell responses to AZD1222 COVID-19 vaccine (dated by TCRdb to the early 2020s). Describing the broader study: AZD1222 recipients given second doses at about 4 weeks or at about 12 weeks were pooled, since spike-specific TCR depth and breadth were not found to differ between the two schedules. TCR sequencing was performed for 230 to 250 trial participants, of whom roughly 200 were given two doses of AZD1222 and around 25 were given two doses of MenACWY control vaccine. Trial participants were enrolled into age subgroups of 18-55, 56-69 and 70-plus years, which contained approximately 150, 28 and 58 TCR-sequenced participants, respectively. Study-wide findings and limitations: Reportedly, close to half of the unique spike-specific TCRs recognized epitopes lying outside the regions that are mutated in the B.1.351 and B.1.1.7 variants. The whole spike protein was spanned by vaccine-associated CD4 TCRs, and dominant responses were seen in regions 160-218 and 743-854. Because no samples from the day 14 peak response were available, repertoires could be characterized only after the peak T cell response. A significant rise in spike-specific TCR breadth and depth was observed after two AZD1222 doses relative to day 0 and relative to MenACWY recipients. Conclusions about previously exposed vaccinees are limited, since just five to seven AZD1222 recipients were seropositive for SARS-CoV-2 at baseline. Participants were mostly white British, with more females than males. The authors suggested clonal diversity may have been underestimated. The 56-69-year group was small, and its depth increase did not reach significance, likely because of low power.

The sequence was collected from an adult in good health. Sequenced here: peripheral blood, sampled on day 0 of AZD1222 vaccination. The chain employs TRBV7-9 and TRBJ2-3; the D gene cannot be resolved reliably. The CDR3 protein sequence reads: CASSFRRDTQYF. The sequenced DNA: TGTGCCAGCAGCTTTAGAAGGGATACGCAGTATTTT.